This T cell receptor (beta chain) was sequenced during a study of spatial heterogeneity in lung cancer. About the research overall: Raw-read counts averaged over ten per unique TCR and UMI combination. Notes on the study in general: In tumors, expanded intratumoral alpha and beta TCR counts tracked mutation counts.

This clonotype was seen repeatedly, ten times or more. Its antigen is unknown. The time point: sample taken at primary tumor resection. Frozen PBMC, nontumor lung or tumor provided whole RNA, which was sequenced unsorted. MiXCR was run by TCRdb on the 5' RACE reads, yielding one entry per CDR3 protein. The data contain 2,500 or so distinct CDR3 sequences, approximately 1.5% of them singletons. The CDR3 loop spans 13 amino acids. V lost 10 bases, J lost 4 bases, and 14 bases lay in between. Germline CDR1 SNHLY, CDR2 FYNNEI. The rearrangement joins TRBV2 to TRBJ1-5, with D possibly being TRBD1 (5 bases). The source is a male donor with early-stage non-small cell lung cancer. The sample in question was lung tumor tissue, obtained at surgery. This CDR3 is CATGGIQNQPQHF. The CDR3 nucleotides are TGTGCCACGGGGGGGATTCAGAATCAGCCCCAGCATTTT.